What follows are 18 T cell receptor beta chains derived from one specimen sequenced in a study of control samples from healthy donors and cancer patients. Using immunoSEQ multiplex PCR, the repertoire was profiled, and TCRdb retains in-frame clones only, with some absent. The sample consists of some 410,000 clones, approximately 92% of them appearing once. The sequencing sample was made of PBMCs. Source of these receptors: a man between 35 and 55 years old with head and neck cancer.

The chain is built from TRBV14 and TRBJ1-6; D perhaps matches TRBD1 (5 bases). Deletions cut 4 bases from V and 0 bases from J, with 13 bases between. Germline V gene sequence: CDR1 SGHDN, CDR2 FVKESK. The length of the CDR3 is 17 residues. The DNA of the CDR3 is TGTGCCAGCAGCCTCATCTGGGGGAGCTCCTATAATTCACCCCTCCACTTT. It is translated as CASSLIWGSSYNSPLHF.

The CDR3: CASSFNYREYSPLHF. For the CDR3, the DNA is TGTGCCAGCAGTTTCAATTACAGGGAATATTCACCCCTCCACTTT. This sequence joins TRBV27 and TRBJ1-6; D perhaps matches TRBD1 (6 bases). Trimming removed 3 bases at V and 8 bases at J, with 14 bases between. The CDR3 extends over 15 amino acids. Germline-derived CDR1 and CDR2 are MNHEY and SMNVEV (reference sequence).

To note about this clone: Other DNA sequences within the sample encode an identical CDR3. CDR3 nucleotides: TGTGCCAGCAGCGCTACCGATACGCAGTATTTT. It codes for CASSATDTQYF. The chain uses TRBV9 and TRBJ2-3; no reliable D call. In germline, CDR1 is SGDLS, CDR2 YYNGEE. The V end was cut by 3 bases, the J end by 6 bases, with 5 bases between. This CDR3 has 11 amino acids. The full variable domain, its missing parts supplied by reference TRBV9 and TRBJ2-3, is DSGVTQTPKHLITATGQRVTLRCSPRSGDLSVYWYQQSLDQGLQFLIQYYNGEERAKGNILERFSAQQFPDLHSELNLSSLELGDSALYFCASSATDTQYFGPGTRLTVL.

The CDR3 sequence is CASIDQEAHGNEQFF. CDR3 bases: TGTGCCAGCATCGACCAAGAGGCCCACGGCAATGAGCAGTTCTTC. The chain has TRBV11-3 and TRBJ2-1; no definite D call. Germline CDR1 is SGHNT and CDR2 is YENEEA. The CDR3 loop spans 15 amino acids. Trimming removed 7 bases from V and 6 bases from J, with 19 bases in between.

A note on this clone: Other DNA sequences in this specimen translate into the identical CDR3. This rearrangement joins TRBV11-2 to TRBJ1-2; D is unclear. The CDR3 runs to 14 residues. Per germline, CDR1 SGHAT and CDR2 FQNNGV. V was trimmed by 0 bases and J by 0 bases, leaving 5 bases between them. CDR3 sequence (DNA): TGTGCCAGCAGCTTAGACAGAGCTAACTATGGCTACACCTTC. As protein: CASSLDRANYGYTF.

The chain recombines TRBV19 with TRBJ2-5, with D possibly being TRBD2 (5 bases). Germline lookup yields CDR1 LNHDA and CDR2 SQIVND (reference sequence). The CDR3 consists of 17 residues. Trimming removed 4 bases from V and 2 bases from J, with 20 bases in between. For the CDR3, the DNA is TGTGCCAGTAGTACTCCCCGCATTGTTGGGAGACAAGAGACCCAGTACTTC. Translation gives CASSTPRIVGRQETQYF.

This chain links TRBV6-1 with TRBJ1-1; D not resolved. Deletions cut 3 bases from V and 7 bases from J, with 15 bases between. CDR3 size: 14 residues. Germline values: CDR1 MNHNS, CDR2 SASEGT. The CDR3 region is CASSDSLSYDEAFF. The CDR3, as DNA: TGTGCCAGCAGTGACAGCCTTTCTTATGATGAAGCTTTCTTT.

The rearrangement links TRBV19 to TRBJ1-4, with 7 nucleotides matching TRBD1. The germline gives CDR1 LNHDA, CDR2 SQIVND (reference sequence). CDR3 size: 13 residues. The V and J ends lost 10 bases and 6 bases, in that order; junction bases with no gene match: 8. Written as DNA, the CDR3 is TGTGCCACAAGGGGGCCAGGTCATGAAAAACTGTTTTTT. It specifies CATRGPGHEKLFF.

The gene calls are TRBV2 and TRBJ2-7, with D uncertain. The V and J ends lost 0 bases and 4 bases respectively, with 22 bases between them. The CDR3 length is 18 residues. CDR1 and CDR2 (germline): SNHLY, FYNNEI. The CDR3 DNA reads as TGTGCCAGCAGTGAAGCCATGGAATTAGAACTTCCTCCTTACGAGCAGTACTTC. Amino acids: CASSEAMELELPPYEQYF. The full variable domain, in which reference TRBV2 and TRBJ2-7 provide the parts outside the CDR3, is EPEVTQTPSHQVTQMGQEVILRCVPISNHLYFYWYRQILGQKVEFLVSFYNNEISEKSEIFDDQFSVERPDGSNFTLKIRSTKLEDSAMYFCASSEAMELELPPYEQYFGPGTRLTVT.

This chain joins TRBV7-9 and TRBJ2-5, with TRBD1 identical over 10 bases. Germline trimming cut 8 bases from V and 4 bases from J; bases unmatched to any gene: 13. The germline gives CDR1 SEHNR, CDR2 FQNEAQ (reference sequence). The CDR3 runs 16 residues. The CDR3 sequence: CASGILGTGVRETQYF. CDR3 bases: TGTGCCAGCGGCATACTCGGGACAGGGGTACGAGAGACCCAGTACTTC. Variable domain in full (rest from reference TRBV7-9 and TRBJ2-5): DTGVSQNPRHKITKRGQNVTFRCDPISEHNRLYWYRQTLGQGPEFLTYFQNEAQLEKSRLLSDRFSAERPKGSFSTLEIQRTEQGDSAMYLCASGILGTGVRETQYFGPGTRLLVL.

The rearrangement links TRBV27 to TRBJ1-1; a weak D match, TRBD1 (5 bases). From germline, CDR1 is MNHEY and CDR2 SMNVEV (reference sequence). The CDR3 is made up of 15 amino acids. Trimming left V 0 bases short and J 5 bases short, with 13 bases between. CDR3 protein: CASSLSGDRHTEAFF. CDR3 DNA sequence: TGTGCCAGCAGTTTATCGGGGGATCGCCATACTGAAGCTTTCTTT.

This chain joins TRBV5-4 and TRBJ2-4; D is tentatively TRBD1 or TRBD2 (5 bases each). CDR3 size: 15 residues. The germline V gene encodes CDR1 SGHNT and CDR2 YYREEE (reference sequence). The V end was cut by 4 bases, the J end by 9 bases, with 20 bases between. In nucleotides, the CDR3 is TGTGCCAGCAGCCAAAGTACGAGGGACGGAGGCATTCAGTACTTC. It is translated as CASSQSTRDGGIQYF.

The V gene is TRBV15, the J gene TRBJ2-3; 8 bases align to TRBD1. This CDR3 has 16 amino acids. The germline gives CDR1 LNHNV, CDR2 YYDKDF (reference sequence). The ends lost 3 bases at V and 8 bases at J; junction bases unmatched: 13. The CDR3 nucleotides read TGTGCCACCAGCAGGATGACAGGGGCCCAGGGGGGTACGCAGTATTTT. Its protein is CATSRMTGAQGGTQYF.

CDR3 loop: CASSYDRDTEAFF. Here the CDR3 DNA reads TGTGCCAGCAGCTACGACAGGGACACTGAAGCTTTCTTT. The V gene is TRBV5-4, the J gene TRBJ1-1; 7 bases fit TRBD1. CDR3 length: 13 residues. The ends lost 3 bases at V and 3 bases at J; junction bases unmatched: 2. The V gene's germline CDR1 is SGHNT and CDR2 YYREEE (reference sequence).

CDR3 in DNA: TGTGCCAGCAGTTTACGTAGGGGGACCTACAATGAGCAGTTCTTC. It is translated as CASSLRRGTYNEQFF. The rearrangement joins TRBV27 to TRBJ2-1, with a possible D match to TRBD1 (6 bases). The CDR3 has 15 residues. V was trimmed by 2 bases and J by 2 bases, leaving 10 bases between them. CDR1 and CDR2 (germline): MNHEY, SMNVEV (reference sequence).

This clone has a single count. The CDR3 loop reads CASRAYNEQFF. In DNA, the CDR3 is TGTGCCAGCCGAGCCTACAATGAGCAGTTCTTC. The genes are TRBV28 and TRBJ2-1; the D is unclear. CDR3 length: 11 residues. From germline, CDR1 is MDHEN and CDR2 SYDVKM. V gave up 8 bases and J gave up 2 bases, with 4 bases separating them.

The chain combines TRBV5-1 with TRBJ2-1; D gene unclear. CDR3 length equals 16 residues. CDR1 is SGHRS and CDR2 is YFSETQ in the germline V gene. V shed 0 bases and J shed 5 bases, with 15 bases lying between them. CDR3 protein: CASSLVGRRQNNEQFF. CDR3 sequence (DNA): TGCGCCAGCAGCTTGGTGGGCAGGAGACAAAACAATGAGCAGTTCTTC.

This clone has just one count. The chain uses TRBV7-3 and TRBJ2-1; D not resolved. From germline, CDR1 is SGHTA and CDR2 FQGTGA. Deletions cut 1 base from V and 6 bases from J, with 7 bases between. The CDR3 spans 13 residues. The CDR3 reads CASSLINSNEQFF. CDR3 nucleotide sequence: TGTGCCAGCAGCTTAATAAATTCCAATGAGCAGTTCTTC.